The next 27 T cell receptor beta chains were all read from a single sample in a study of blood T cell repertoires in COVID-19. Profiling relied on immunoSEQ multiplex PCR, and the TCRdb table lists in-frame clones only, not all of them. The profile covers some 220,000 clones, with roughly 85% appearing a single time and about 2.5% taken by the ten largest. Material: peripheral blood. Receptor source: a woman between 65 and 79 years old with COVID-19, enrolled during active disease.

This chain joins TRBV2 and TRBJ1-2; D unclear. Trimming stripped 7 bases from V and 4 bases from J, with 19 bases between. Per the germline V gene, CDR1 is SNHLY and CDR2 is FYNNEI. CDR3 length: 15 residues. CDR3: CASMEEGTVLYGYTF. The CDR3 DNA is TGTGCCAGCATGGAAGAGGGAACTGTACTCTATGGCTACACCTTC. The whole variable domain, filled in from reference TRBV2 and TRBJ1-2, reads EPEVTQTPSHQVTQMGQEVILRCVPISNHLYFYWYRQILGQKVEFLVSFYNNEISEKSEIFDDQFSVERPDGSNFTLKIRSTKLEDSAMYFCASMEEGTVLYGYTFGSGTRLTVV.

The chain joins TRBV3-1 (or the pseudogene TRBV3-2) to TRBJ1-1; 7 bases are shared with TRBD1. The V gene's germline CDR1 is LGHDT and CDR2 YNNKEL (reference sequence). The CDR3 spans 17 residues. J was trimmed by 1 base and V by 1 base; bases with no gene match: 9. This CDR3 is CASSQAITGAQNTEAFF. As DNA, the CDR3 is TGTGCCAGCAGCCAAGCCATTACAGGGGCCCAGAACACTGAAGCTTTCTTT.

To note about this clone: The junction and the germline gene differ at one end; a read error may be behind it. V usage is TRBV7-7 and J usage is TRBJ2-1; weak D call: TRBD1 (7 bases). In germline, CDR1 is SSHAT, CDR2 FNYEAQ (reference sequence). This CDR3 has 16 amino acids. The CDR3, as DNA: TGTGCTAGCAGCTTAGCCGGAGGGGGCGCGGGCAATGAGCAGTTCTTC. The encoded protein is CASSLAGGGAGNEQFF.

V gene TRBV7-2 combines with J gene TRBJ2-1, with 10 bases that match TRBD2. CDR1 SGHTA and CDR2 FQGNSA come from the germline V gene. The CDR3 contains 13 residues. The ends lost 5 bases at V and 11 bases at J; junction bases unmatched: 6. The CDR3 region is CASSPGTSAQQFF. CDR3 DNA sequence: TGTGCCAGCAGCCCCGGGACTAGCGCCCAGCAGTTCTTC.

This clone was picked up one time. The chain couples TRBV5-1 to TRBJ2-3, with a weak D call TRBD2 (6 bases). V lost 3 bases, J lost 1 base, and 15 bases lay in between. The CDR3 extends over 16 amino acids. The V gene's germline CDR1 is SGHRS and CDR2 YFSETQ. CDR3 DNA sequence: TGCGCCAGCAGCTGGCCCCCGGGGGAGGGCACAGATACGCAGTATTTT. The encoded protein is CASSWPPGEGTDTQYF.

The genes are TRBV18 and TRBJ1-1, with D possibly matching TRBD1 (5 bases). Germline-derived CDR1 and CDR2 are KGHSH and LQKENI. The CDR3 totals 13 residues. V shed 5 bases and J shed 8 bases, with 15 bases lying between them. CDR3 residues: CASSGISGEEAFF. In DNA, the CDR3 is TGTGCCAGCTCAGGGATTTCGGGGGAAGAAGCTTTCTTT.

The chain employs TRBV7-3 and TRBJ2-1, with TRBD2 matching 9 bases. Germline V gives CDR1 SGHTA, CDR2 FQGTGA. After removal of 3 bases from V and 7 bases from J, the junction contained 7 bases not matched to a gene. The CDR3 runs to 15 residues. CDR3 residues: CASSFLAGVGNEQFF. CDR3 nucleotides: TGTGCCAGCAGCTTTTTAGCGGGAGTAGGGAATGAGCAGTTCTTC.

The chain recombines TRBV7-3 with TRBJ2-3, with TRBD2 matching over 9 bases. Germline V gives CDR1 SGHTA, CDR2 FQGTGA. V dropped 4 bases and J dropped 8; count of bases not matched to a gene: 10. CDR3 length: 15 residues. The CDR3, as DNA: TGTGCCAGCAGCTCCGTAGCGGGGGCTCTCGGTACGCAGTATTTT. Translating it yields CASSSVAGALGTQYF.

The CDR3: CASSFRGWTEAFF. The CDR3 DNA is TGTGCCAGCAGTTTTCGGGGTTGGACTGAAGCTTTCTTT. This sequence joins TRBV12-3 or TRBV12-4 and TRBJ1-1; D uncertain. The CDR3 spans 13 residues. Trimming cost V 3 bases and J 5 bases, with 10 bases left between them.

The chain couples TRBV5-1 to TRBJ1-1; the D gene is possibly TRBD1 (6 bases). The CDR3 is made up of 15 amino acids. CDR1 is SGHRS, CDR2 YFSETQ, per germline. Trimming pared 4 bases from V and 4 bases from J, leaving 17 bases between. CDR3 DNA sequence: TGCGCCAGCAGCCCAACCGGACAGAGAGGCACTGAAGCTTTCTTT. Residues: CASSPTGQRGTEAFF.

The chain employs TRBV5-6 and TRBJ1-2; weak D call: TRBD1 (5 bases). The length of the CDR3 is 15 residues. Germline loops: CDR1 SGHDT, CDR2 YYEEEE. Trimming took off 3 bases at V and 2 bases at J, with 14 bases between the two ends. This CDR3 reads CASSYALRGNYGYTF. DNA of the CDR3: TGTGCCAGCAGCTATGCTCTTCGGGGGAACTATGGCTACACCTTC.

The CDR3 here is CASSYSSRVDTEAFF. The CDR3 DNA follows: TGTGCCAGCAGTTACTCGTCCAGGGTAGATACTGAAGCTTTCTTT. The rearrangement uses TRBV6-6 and TRBJ1-1; D is perhaps TRBD1 (5 bases). V lost 0 bases to trimming and J lost 5 bases, with 13 bases between them. The CDR3 has 15 residues. Germline V gene data show CDR1 as MNHNY and CDR2 as SVGAGI (reference sequence).

The V gene is TRBV7-2, the J gene TRBJ1-2, with D hard to call. CDR3 size: 12 residues. Germline V gene data show CDR1 as SGHTA and CDR2 as FQGNSA. The V end lost 7 bases, the J end lost 8 bases, and 14 bases lay between the germline ends. The CDR3: CASTMRVVGYTF. Written as DNA, the CDR3 is TGTGCCAGCACCATGAGGGTTGTGGGCTACACCTTC.

The V and J genes are TRBV5-8 and TRBJ1-4; D gene uncertain. The CDR3 has 16 residues. Trimming took 0 bases from V and 0 from J, leaving 9 bases between them. CDR1 and CDR2 (germline): SGHTS, YDEGEE. CDR3 protein: CASSLAAVPTNEKLFF. The CDR3 bases are TGTGCCAGCAGCTTGGCCGCAGTGCCAACTAATGAAAAACTGTTTTTT.

The CDR3 is CASRGGGEYNSPLHF. In nucleotides, the CDR3 is TGTGCCAGCAGAGGTGGCGGAGAGTATAATTCACCCCTCCACTTT. The chain couples TRBV5-4 to TRBJ1-6; D unresolved. CDR3 length equals 15 residues. The ends were cut back, 5 bases at V and 4 bases at J, with 13 bases in the middle. Germline V gene sequence: CDR1 SGHNT, CDR2 YYREEE (reference sequence).

J is TRBJ1-5 and V is TRBV19, with a possible D match to TRBD1 (6 bases). Per the germline V gene, CDR1 is LNHDA and CDR2 is SQIVND (reference sequence). Trimming pared 7 bases from V and 4 bases from J, leaving 17 bases between. The CDR3 has 15 residues. CDR3 in amino acids: CASTMGEGGNQPQHF. Here the CDR3 DNA reads TGTGCCAGTACCATGGGGGAGGGGGGTAATCAGCCCCAGCATTTT.

This clone was seen once. The CDR3 bases are TGTGCCACCGCAGGGGACTATGGCTACACCTTC. This codes for CATAGDYGYTF. The chain links TRBV28 to TRBJ1-2; perhaps TRBD1 as D (6 bases). Germline V gives CDR1 MDHEN, CDR2 SYDVKM. The CDR3 length is 11 residues. V shed 10 bases and J shed 3 bases, with 9 bases lying between them.

The CDR3 DNA reads as TGTGCCAGCAGACCGACAGGGAACTATGGCTACACCTTC. It specifies CASRPTGNYGYTF. The J gene is TRBJ1-2, the V gene TRBV12-3 or TRBV12-4; 7 bases agree with TRBD1. CDR3 length: 13 residues. V lost 6 bases, J lost 2 bases, and 3 bases stayed unmatched.

The chain combines TRBV6-5 with TRBJ1-4; no reliable D call. The V and J ends lost 3 bases and 8 bases respectively, with 16 bases between them. Germline values: CDR1 MNHEY, CDR2 SVGAGI. This CDR3 comprises 15 residues. This CDR3 is CASSYRPQDWEKLFF. In nucleotides, the CDR3 is TGTGCCAGCAGTTATAGGCCCCAGGACTGGGAAAAACTGTTTTTT.

The chain joins TRBV5-6 to TRBJ1-4, with 10 nucleotides matching TRBD1. Germline V gives CDR1 SGHDT, CDR2 YYEEEE. This CDR3 has 14 amino acids. Unmatched junction bases numbered 6, after V lost 5 bases and J lost 8 bases. In DNA form, the CDR3 reads TGTGCCAGCAGGGGGACAGGGGAGGGCGAAAAACTGTTTTTT. This encodes CASRGTGEGEKLFF.

V and J are TRBV19 and TRBJ1-5, with D perhaps matching TRBD1 (6 bases). CDR1 is LNHDA and CDR2 is SQIVND in the germline V gene (reference sequence). The CDR3 runs 15 residues. V lost 1 base and J 3 bases, leaving 10 bases between the germline ends. The CDR3 bases are TGTGCCAGTAGTATAGGGCAGGGGCACAATCAGCCCCAGCATTTT. Translation: CASSIGQGHNQPQHF.

The chain joins TRBV4-3 to TRBJ1-4, with 10 bases identical to TRBD1. The CDR3 runs to 14 residues. Germline values: CDR1 LGHNA, CDR2 YSLEER. With 5 bases clipped from V and 7 bases from J, the junction kept 4 bases outside the gene matches. The CDR3 spells CASSTRDRGEKLFF. DNA of the CDR3: TGCGCCAGCAGCACCCGGGACAGGGGTGAAAAACTGTTTTTT.

This chain connects TRBV4-2 to TRBJ2-7, with TRBD1 matching over 8 bases. Trimming at V came to 2 bases and at J to 3 bases, leaving 6 bases not matched to a gene. Per the germline V gene, CDR1 is LGHNA and CDR2 is YNFKEQ. The CDR3 is made up of 15 amino acids. The CDR3 protein is CASSQPGGRYYEQYF. The CDR3, as DNA: TGTGCCAGCAGCCAACCAGGGGGCAGGTACTACGAGCAGTACTTC.

This chain uses TRBV10-3 with TRBJ2-5; D perhaps matches TRBD2 (6 bases). The CDR3 runs to 15 residues. Germline assignment: CDR1 ENHRY and CDR2 SYGVKD. Trimming removed 3 bases from V and 5 bases from J, with 16 bases in between. The CDR3 protein is CAISDPGESRETQYF. CDR3 sequence (DNA): TGTGCCATCAGTGACCCGGGGGAGTCACGGGAGACCCAGTACTTC.

This clone was counted only a few times. V and J are TRBV5-4 and TRBJ1-2; D is perhaps TRBD1 (5 bases). The germline CDR1 and CDR2 sequences are SGHNT and YYREEE (reference sequence). CDR3 length equals 13 residues. Trimming left V 3 bases short and J 8 bases short, with 14 bases between. The chain's CDR3 is CASSWGWAQGYTF. The DNA of the CDR3 is TGTGCCAGCAGCTGGGGCTGGGCGCAGGGCTACACCTTC.

The chain has TRBV5-4 and TRBJ2-7; 7 bases map to TRBD1. Germline-derived CDR1 and CDR2 are SGHNT and YYREEE (reference sequence). V shed 5 bases, J shed 5 bases, and the junction held 7 bases outside the gene matches. CDR3 length: 13 amino acids. The CDR3, as DNA: TGTGCCAGCAGGTTGACAGGGATCAACGAGCAGTACTTC. This translates into CASRLTGINEQYF.

The gene calls are TRBV18 and TRBJ1-4; TRBD1 might be the D (6 bases). The V and J ends lost 4 bases and 3 bases respectively, with 12 bases between them. The CDR3 runs to 15 residues. Germline V lookup: CDR1 KGHSH, CDR2 LQKENI. The CDR3 DNA follows: TGTGCCAGCTCACTATACGGACAGCCTAATGAAAAACTGTTTTTT. Translating it yields CASSLYGQPNEKLFF.